This T cell receptor beta chain was documented in a study of blood T cell repertoires in COVID-19. Across the whole study: Donors in the United States, Italy and Spain gave samples during acute or convalescent COVID-19. Sample material is recorded as cDNA or gDNA derived from T cells, B-cell-depleted T cells, or PBMCs.

In regard to this clone: The sample contains more than one DNA sequence encoding this CDR3.

Measured with immunoSEQ multiplex PCR; TCRdb has only the in-frame clones, and not every one. The sample consists of hundreds of thousands of clones, roughly 85% of them appearing once. Germline-derived CDR1 and CDR2 are LNHDA and SQIVND (reference sequence). With 3 bases clipped from V and 7 bases from J, the junction kept 5 bases outside the gene matches. This CDR3 has 14 residues. The chain joins TRBV19 to TRBJ1-3; 8 bases line up with TRBD1. The specimen was peripheral blood. This clonotype originated in a man in his fifties or sixties with active or convalescent COVID-19. The CDR3 DNA reads as TGTGCCAGTAGTATGGGACAGGTTCGGAACACCATATATTTT. This gives the protein CASSMGQVRNTIYF. Complete variable domain (other parts from reference TRBV19 and TRBJ1-3): DGGITQSPKYLFRKEGQNVTLSCEQNLNHDAMYWYRQDPGQGLRLIYYSQIVNDFQKGDIAEGYSVSREKKESFPLTVTSAQKNPTAFYLCASSMGQVRNTIYFGEGSWLTVV.